This T cell receptor beta chain was found in a study of CD8+ T cells in alopecia areata. Study in general: Oral tofacitinib, 5 to 10 mg twice daily, was given in an open-label trial.

Collection of lesional scalp punch biopsies and peripheral blood was performed in alopecia areata patients. T lymphocytes (CD4+ and CD8+) were sorted from PBMCs. cDNA serving as the sequencing template came from extracted, reverse transcribed RNA. Clones were sequenced by immunoSEQ multiplex PCR, and TCRdb holds only the in-frame ones, with some missing. The repertoire consists of over 85,000 clones, with roughly two fifths occurring once and the leading ten covering about 1.4%. The V end was cut by 4 bases, the J end by 0 bases, with 18 bases between. CDR1 and CDR2 (germline): MGHRA, YSYEKL. The CDR3 is 17 amino acids. Study findings and constraints: Scalp specimens additionally yield sequences from normal skin's resident alphabeta T cells.

As to this clone: The antigen remains undetermined.

The receptor comes from a human donor with alopecia areata. Sequencing input: CD4+ T cells sorted from blood. The V and J genes are TRBV4-1 and TRBJ2-5; D perhaps matches TRBD2 (6 bases). As DNA, the CDR3 is TGCGCCAGCAGCCCCCCCCGGGGGACCCTGTACCAAGAGACCCAGTACTTC. Its protein product is CASSPPRGTLYQETQYF.